Each of the 26 T cell receptor beta chains below was sequenced from the same sample in a study of early T cells in non-severe SARS-CoV-2 infection. TCRdb ran MiXCR on the 5' RACE reads and lists one entry per CDR3 protein. The sample includes around 55,000 distinct CDR3 sequences, 9.5% to 15% of them seen just once. The sequenced sample was whole blood. The receptors here all came from an adult who was a healthcare worker with PCR-confirmed SARS-CoV-2 infection or an uninfected control (not recorded which).

This clonotype was detected many times. The chain joins TRBV20-1 to TRBJ1-1; D call uncertain. Germline CDR1 reads DFQATT; CDR2 reads SNEGSKA (reference sequence). The CDR3 runs to 11 residues. V lost 7 bases to trimming and J lost 5 bases, with 11 bases between them. The CDR3 here is CSVPRVTEAFF. CDR3 bases: TGCAGTGTCCCACGAGTTACTGAAGCTTTCTTT.

This clonotype was detected only a few times. The rearrangement joins TRBV28 to TRBJ1-1, with a possible D match to TRBD1 (6 bases). The CDR3 sequence is 14 residues long. V lost 3 bases and J 1 base, leaving 9 bases between the germline ends. Germline V gives CDR1 MDHEN, CDR2 SYDVKM. CDR3 nucleotide sequence: TGTGCCAGCAGTTTTGACAGGCGGAACACTGAAGCTTTCTTT. This codes for CASSFDRRNTEAFF. The whole variable domain, remainder taken from reference TRBV28 and TRBJ1-1, is DVKVTQSSRYLVKRTGEKVFLECVQDMDHENMFWYRQDPGLGLRLIYFSYDVKMKEKGDIPEGYSVSREKKERFSLILESASTNQTSMYLCASSFDRRNTEAFFGQGTRLTVV.

By sample fraction, this clonotype is medium-sized. The rearrangement links TRBV7-9 to TRBJ2-1; 7 nucleotides line up with TRBD2. There are 16 residues in the CDR3. Germline-derived CDR1 and CDR2 are SEHNR and FQNEAQ (reference sequence). J was trimmed by 5 bases and V by 3 bases; bases with no gene match: 10. The chain's CDR3 is CASSFLAVGGHNEQFF. DNA of the CDR3: TGTGCCAGCAGCTTCCTAGCGGTAGGAGGGCACAATGAGCAGTTCTTC.

A few counts support this clonotype. The rearrangement links TRBV28 to TRBJ1-2, with a weak D call TRBD1 (6 bases). V was shortened by 6 bases and J by 2 bases, with 13 bases between the two germline ends. Looked up from germline, CDR1 is MDHEN and CDR2 is SYDVKM. CDR3 length: 14 amino acids. CDR3 region: CASSEGGGNYGYTF. The CDR3 DNA reads TGTGCCAGCAGCGAAGGGGGGGGCAACTATGGCTACACCTTC.

The table lists this clonotype with a few counts. The chain combines TRBV28 with TRBJ2-7; 7 bases are shared with TRBD1. The germline gives CDR1 MDHEN, CDR2 SYDVKM. The V gene end was trimmed by 6 bases and the J gene end by 5 bases; junction bases not matched to a gene: 10. The CDR3 loop spans 14 amino acids. CDR3 amino acids: CASRRGQNANEQYF. In DNA form, the CDR3 reads TGTGCCAGCAGGAGGGGACAGAACGCCAACGAGCAGTACTTC. Drawing the rest from reference TRBV28 and TRBJ2-7, the complete variable domain is DVKVTQSSRYLVKRTGEKVFLECVQDMDHENMFWYRQDPGLGLRLIYFSYDVKMKEKGDIPEGYSVSREKKERFSLILESASTNQTSMYLCASRRGQNANEQYFGPGTRLTVT.

In its sample, this clonotype was seen many times. V and J are TRBV3-1 and TRBJ2-5; no reliable D call. CDR3 length equals 12 residues. Germline V gives CDR1 LGHDT, CDR2 YNNKEL (reference sequence). Trimming removed 0 bases at V and 2 bases at J, with 1 base between. CDR3 nucleotides: TGTGCCAGCAGCCAAGATCAAGAGACCCAGTACTTC. It yields the protein CASSQDQETQYF.

This clonotype showed up many times. The chain joins TRBV18 to TRBJ1-5, with D unclear. The CDR3 is made up of 13 amino acids. Trimming removed 3 bases at V and 8 bases at J, with 11 bases between. The germline V gene encodes CDR1 KGHSH and CDR2 LQKENI. The CDR3 loop is CASSPGVNEPQHF. CDR3 nucleotides: TGTGCCAGCTCACCCGGGGTGAATGAGCCCCAGCATTTT.

The table lists this clonotype with many counts. The chain combines TRBV4-1 with TRBJ2-7; unclear D gene. Trimming removed 5 bases from V and 1 base from J, with 15 bases in between. This CDR3 region has 15 residues. Germline loops: CDR1 MGHRA, CDR2 YSYEKL. The CDR3 is CASSSGGDSSYEQYF. The CDR3 nucleotides read TGCGCCAGCAGCTCAGGCGGAGACTCGTCCTACGAGCAGTACTTC.

This clonotype was seen a handful of times. V is TRBV20-1 and J is TRBJ2-1; D remains ambiguous. The CDR3 covers 13 residues. Germline CDR1 and CDR2: DFQATT and SNEGSKA (reference sequence). Trimming shortened V by 3 bases and J by 7 bases, and 13 bases separated the two germline ends. CDR3 residues: CSASPLSVNEQFF. CDR3 nucleotides: TGCAGTGCTAGTCCCCTGAGCGTGAATGAGCAGTTCTTC.

The V gene is TRBV29-1, the J gene TRBJ2-1; D possibly corresponds to TRBD1 (6 bases). This CDR3 contains 14 residues. Per the germline V gene, CDR1 is SQVTM and CDR2 is ANQGSEA. Deletions cut 3 bases from V and 8 bases from J, with 17 bases between. The CDR3: CSVDLTGLGDEQFF. CDR3 DNA: TGCAGCGTTGACCTGACAGGCCTCGGGGATGAGCAGTTCTTC.

The chain is built from TRBV4-1 and TRBJ1-5; a weak D match, TRBD1 (6 bases). Trimming cost V 0 bases and J 12 bases, with 12 bases left between them. This CDR3 is built from 13 residues. The germline CDR1 and CDR2 sequences are MGHRA and YSYEKL. This CDR3 reads CASSQDVGTYQHF. The CDR3 bases are TGCGCCAGCAGCCAAGATGTGGGGACATACCAGCATTTT.

The V and J genes are TRBV27 and TRBJ2-2; D call uncertain. Germline V gene lookup returns CDR1 MNHEY and CDR2 SMNVEV (reference sequence). V was shortened by 0 bases and J by 7 bases, with 9 bases between the two germline ends. The length of the CDR3 is 14 residues. The DNA for the CDR3 is TGTGCCAGCAGTTTATCCCCATTGGGCGGGGAGCTGTTTTTT. Translating it yields CASSLSPLGGELFF.

The chain employs TRBV3-1 and TRBJ2-7; no clear D. Germline CDR1 and CDR2: LGHDT and YNNKEL (reference sequence). Trimming took off 4 bases at V and 3 bases at J, with 16 bases between the two ends. This CDR3 contains 15 residues. DNA for the CDR3: TGTGCCAGCAGCCCCGAGGATGGGCCCTTCTACGAGCAGTACTTC. It specifies CASSPEDGPFYEQYF.

This clonotype has a count of ten or more. The CDR3: CASSLMRINEQFF. CDR3 coding DNA: TGTGCCAGCAGCTTAATGAGGATCAATGAGCAGTTCTTC. The chain uses TRBV7-2 and TRBJ2-1, with D uncertain. V dropped 2 bases and J dropped 6 bases, with 8 bases sitting between them. The CDR3 runs to 13 residues. Germline V lookup: CDR1 SGHTA, CDR2 FQGNSA.

This clonotype was seen many times. The chain joins TRBV19 to TRBJ1-5, with 7 bases matching TRBD1. Germline V lookup: CDR1 LNHDA, CDR2 SQIVND (reference sequence). The CDR3 is made up of 15 amino acids. The V and J ends lost 5 bases and 5 bases, in that order; junction bases with no gene match: 9. The CDR3 spells CASSAPTGVYQPQHF. CDR3 DNA sequence: TGTGCCAGTAGTGCCCCAACAGGGGTCTATCAGCCCCAGCATTTT.

This clonotype was recorded at least ten times. The CDR3, as DNA: TGTGCCAGCAGCTTAGGGTTGAACGGGAGGGAGCAGTTCTTC. This encodes CASSLGLNGREQFF. This rearrangement joins TRBV11-2 to TRBJ2-1; 7 bases align to TRBD2. This CDR3 is 14 amino acids long. The J segment lost 10 bases and the V segment lost 1 base, leaving 7 bases of the junction unmatched. From germline, CDR1 is SGHAT and CDR2 FQNNGV.

This clonotype appeared many times. The rearrangement uses TRBV11-2 and TRBJ2-5; no definite D call. The length of the CDR3 is 15 residues. The V end lost 1 base, the J end lost 4 bases, and 13 bases lay between the germline ends. The germline gives CDR1 SGHAT, CDR2 FQNNGV. CDR3 in amino acids: CASSLGVGRGETQYF. In DNA form, the CDR3 reads TGTGCCAGCAGCTTAGGAGTGGGTAGAGGAGAGACCCAGTACTTC. The variable domain in full, completed from reference TRBV11-2 and TRBJ2-5, reads EAGVAQSPRYKIIEKRQSVAFWCNPISGHATLYWYQQILGQGPKLLIQFQNNGVVDDSQLPKDRFSAERLKGVDSTLKIQPAKLEDSAVYLCASSLGVGRGETQYFGPGTRLLVL.

The CDR3 protein is CASSDLAGDETQYF. In nucleotides, the CDR3 is TGCGCCAGCAGTGACCTAGCGGGAGATGAGACCCAGTACTTC. The J gene is TRBJ2-5, the V gene TRBV10-1; 10 bases are shared with TRBD2. The junction had 3 bases not matched to a gene; V was cut back by 3 bases and J by 5 bases. From germline, CDR1 is WNHNN and CDR2 SYGVQD (reference sequence). This CDR3 spans 14 amino acids.

The chain joins TRBV19 to TRBJ2-2; D gene ambiguous. The germline V gene encodes CDR1 LNHDA and CDR2 SQIVND (reference sequence). The CDR3 totals 12 residues. V was shortened by 2 bases and J by 4 bases, with 2 bases between the two germline ends. CDR3 bases: TGTGCCAGTAGTATAAGCACCGGGGAGCTGTTTTTT. Translating it yields CASSISTGELFF.

A few counts support this clonotype. The V gene is TRBV14, the J gene TRBJ2-7; D is undetermined. Germline V gene sequence: CDR1 SGHDN, CDR2 FVKESK. The CDR3 is 14 residues long. The V gene lost 0 bases and the J gene lost 6 bases, with 12 bases spanning the gap. This chain's CDR3 is CASSQDPPGFEQYF. The CDR3 coding sequence is TGTGCCAGCAGCCAAGATCCTCCTGGATTCGAGCAGTACTTC.

This clonotype was counted only a few times. This rearrangement joins TRBV13 to TRBJ2-7; weak D call: TRBD2 (6 bases). The V gene's germline CDR1 is PRHDT and CDR2 FYEKMQ (reference sequence). Trimming took off 8 bases at V and 7 bases at J, with 15 bases between the two ends. This CDR3 is built from 12 residues. The CDR3 is CASLGDSEEQYF. In DNA form, the CDR3 reads TGTGCCAGCCTGGGGGACTCCGAGGAGCAGTACTTC.

This chain connects TRBV14 to TRBJ2-3, with a tentative D call TRBD2 (6 bases). CDR1 and CDR2 (germline): SGHDN, FVKESK. CDR3 length: 18 residues. Trimming left V 0 bases short and J 0 bases short, with 16 bases between. The CDR3 coding sequence is TGTGCCAGCAGCCAAGAGCTGGTTATGAGCGGGAGCACAGATACGCAGTATTTT. Translation gives CASSQELVMSGSTDTQYF.

This clonotype has a count of ten or more. This chain connects TRBV20-1 to TRBJ2-7; D gene unclear. This CDR3 is 13 amino acids long. CDR1 DFQATT and CDR2 SNEGSKA come from the germline V gene (reference sequence). Trimming took 4 bases from V and 2 from J, leaving 12 bases between them. CDR3 in DNA: TGCAGTGCTACGGGCGATCCAACCTACGAGCAGTACTTC. As protein: CSATGDPTYEQYF.

To note about this clonotype: The junction differs from germline at one of its ends, possibly a read error. The chain links TRBV28 to TRBJ1-2; D is unclear. This CDR3 is 13 amino acids long. CDR1 is MDHEN, CDR2 SYDVKM, per germline. CDR3 in amino acids: CASSRRPYYGYAF. The CDR3, as DNA: TGTGCCAGCAGCCGCAGGCCCTACTATGGCTACGCCTTC.

A few counts support this clonotype. The chain has TRBV5-1 and TRBJ2-5; TRBD1 matches 8 bases. V was clipped by 2 bases and J by 4 bases; unmatched bases: 16. Germline CDR1 is SGHRS and CDR2 is YFSETQ. The CDR3 is 18 residues long. The DNA of the CDR3 is TGCGCCAGCAGCTTAACCTCCGGGACAGGCGACGCGGGAGAGACCCAGTACTTC. This sequence encodes CASSLTSGTGDAGETQYF.

This clonotype was found a few times. This rearrangement joins TRBV28 to TRBJ1-2; D uncertain. Germline V gene sequence: CDR1 MDHEN, CDR2 SYDVKM. The CDR3 has 11 amino acids. Trimming pared 8 bases from V and 1 base from J, leaving 5 bases between. CDR3 sequence: CASVSNYGYTF. The CDR3 DNA reads as TGTGCCAGCGTCAGTAACTATGGCTACACCTTC.